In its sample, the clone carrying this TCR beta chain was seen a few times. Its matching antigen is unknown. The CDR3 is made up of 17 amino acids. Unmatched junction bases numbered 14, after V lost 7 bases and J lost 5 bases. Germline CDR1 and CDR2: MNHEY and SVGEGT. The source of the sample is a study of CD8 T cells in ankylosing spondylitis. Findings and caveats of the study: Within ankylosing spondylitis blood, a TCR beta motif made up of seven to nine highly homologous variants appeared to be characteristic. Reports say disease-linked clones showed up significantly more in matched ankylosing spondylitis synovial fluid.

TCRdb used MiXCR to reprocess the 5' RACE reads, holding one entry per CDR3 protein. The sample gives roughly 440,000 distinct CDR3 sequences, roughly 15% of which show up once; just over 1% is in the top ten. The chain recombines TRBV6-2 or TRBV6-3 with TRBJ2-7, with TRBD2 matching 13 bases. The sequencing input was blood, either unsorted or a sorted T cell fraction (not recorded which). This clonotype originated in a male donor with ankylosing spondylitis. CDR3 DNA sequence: TGTGCCAGCACCCCACACCGGACTAGCGGGAGCCTGAACGAGCAGTACTTC. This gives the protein CASTPHRTSGSLNEQYF.